This TCR beta chain was sequenced for a study of CD8+ T cells in alopecia areata (dated 2018 in TCRdb). Regarding the study in general: Treated patients were enrolled in an open-label pilot trial of oral tofacitinib, 5 to 10 mg twice daily, for moderate-to-severe alopecia areata. Tofacitinib was administered for 6 to 18 months, and 6 months of follow-up off drug were then conducted to assess delayed response and recurrence. In both human patients and the C3H/HeJ mouse model, the study applied high-throughput TCRbeta sequencing to look at T cell clonal expansion in alopecia areata. Human TCRbeta sequencing covered scalp tissue and sorted CD4+ and CD8+ peripheral blood T cells from patchy and totalis/universalis alopecia areata patients and healthy controls. Biopsies were taken from tofacitinib-treated patients at baseline and at 4 and 24 weeks of treatment, and a later scalp biopsy was taken in several of the tofacitinib-treated patients. Clonality in the scalp was compared among normal scalp (n=4), patchy alopecia areata scalp (n=8), and alopecia totalis/universalis scalp (n=8). The RNA source kit depended on sample type: the PAXgene miRNA kit for fixed scalp, the miRNeasy kit for PBMCs, and the RNeasy kit for mouse skin. TCRbeta CDR3 regions were amplified by immunoSEQ multiplex PCR using 35 Vbeta forward and 13 Jbeta reverse primers. What the authors observed across the whole study: Resident alphabeta T cells in normal human skin are also sequenced, complicating scalp TCR repertoire analysis, unlike mouse skin dominated by gammadelta T cells. Compared with normal scalp, lesional scalp had higher clonality and more expanded CD8+ clones, particularly in alopecia totalis/universalis, a pattern that suggests antigenic drive. Compared with mice, TCR sequences shared between patients were less clear, possibly partly because of HLA diversity across the patient population.

The protocol used for the library was the immunoSEQ multiplex PCR assay. For TCR sequencing, RNA was extracted from every sample and reverse transcribed into cDNA to serve as template. First-strand cDNA was synthesized with SuperScript III using a 2:1 mix of oligo-dT and random hexamers. A synthetic immune receptor repertoire was used to gauge amplification bias, and whatever bias remained was removed computationally. The study's processing was this. Raw reads were preprocessed to remove errors, and CDR3 was defined according to IMGT conventions as the region from the conserved cysteine to phenylalanine. To get clonality, Shannon entropy was normalized by log2 of the number of productive unique TCRs and the result was subtracted from 1. Whether scalp clones were CD4 or CD8 was inferred by matching scalp TCRbeta sequences against CD4 and CD8 repertoires sorted from blood. TCRdb holds this immuneACCESS table with in-frame rearrangements only. Some clones are missing; in checked studies, unresolved V genes explain under half, and the rest has no known cause. That table is the source of V, J and clone size, and D and trimming were worked out from the DNA. Present in this sample are about 130,000 clones, approximately 49% of which were seen just once. In total, the top ten clones hold roughly a sixth of the sample.

The meaning of the sample's time point label: baseline before oral tofacitinib. Lesional scalp punch biopsies and peripheral blood were obtained from alopecia areata patients. PBMCs were separated by density centrifugation and stained for CD3, CD4 and CD8, after which CD4+ and CD8+ T cells were sorted on a FACSAria. As for this clone: The antigen it binds to is not known. The input lacks base qualities; no much larger clone sits a single base away.

According to the germline V gene (reference sequence), CDR1 reads SGHAT and CDR2 reads FQDESV. A distance of 6 bases separates the germline ends of V and J, which lose 4 bases and 5 bases respectively. The CDR3, from cysteine to phenylalanine, totals 12 residues. The kept DNA is CDR3 alone, 36 bases in frame from the first base. The sequence links TRBV11-1 to TRBJ2-1; the D gene lacks a confident call. The source is a human donor with alopecia areata. Sequenced material: CD8+ T cells sorted from blood, taken at week 0. The sequence in DNA is TGTGCCAGCAGCTCTCCAGACAATGAGCAGTTCTTC. The resulting protein is CASSSPDNEQFF.